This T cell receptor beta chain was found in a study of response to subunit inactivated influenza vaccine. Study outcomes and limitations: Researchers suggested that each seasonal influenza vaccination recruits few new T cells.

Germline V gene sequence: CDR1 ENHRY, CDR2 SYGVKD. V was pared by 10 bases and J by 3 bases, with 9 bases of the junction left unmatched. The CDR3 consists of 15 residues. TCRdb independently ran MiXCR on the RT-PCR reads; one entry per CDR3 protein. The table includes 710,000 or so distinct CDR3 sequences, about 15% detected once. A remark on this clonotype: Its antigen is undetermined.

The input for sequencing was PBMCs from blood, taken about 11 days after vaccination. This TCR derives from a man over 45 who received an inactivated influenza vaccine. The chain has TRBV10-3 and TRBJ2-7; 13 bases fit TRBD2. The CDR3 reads CATLRTSGRGYEQYF. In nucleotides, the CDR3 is TGTGCCACCCTTCGGACTAGCGGGAGAGGCTACGAGCAGTACTTC.